Sequencing of this T cell receptor beta chain was carried out in a study of early T cells in non-severe SARS-CoV-2 infection. Germline CDR1 reads DFQATT; CDR2 reads SNEGSKA (reference sequence). The CDR3 covers 14 residues. In this sample, this clonotype turned up a few times. A read error may produce the germline difference seen at one junction end. Via MiXCR, TCRdb re-called the 5' RACE reads, giving one row per CDR3 protein. Altogether about 71,000 distinct CDR3 sequences are present, more than 12% being singletons, with the ten largest covering approximately 3.8%. Sequencing was performed on whole blood, taken at baseline. This clonotype originated in an adult who was a healthcare worker with PCR-confirmed SARS-CoV-2 infection or an uninfected control (not recorded which). This chain connects TRBV20-1 to TRBJ2-5; 10 bases line up with TRBD2. CDR3 sequence: CSPLAGDHQEIQYF. CDR3 sequence (DNA): TGCAGTCCCCTAGCGGGAGACCACCAAGAGATCCAGTACTTC.